These 8 T cell receptor beta chains came from one sample sequenced in a study of OX40 agonist ivuxolimab in advanced cancers. The table came from immunoSEQ multiplex PCR; TCRdb's copy has only in-frame clones and leaves some out. The table records 53,000 or so clones, around nine tenths of them present only once. Material: CD4+ or CD8+ T cells sorted from blood, obtained in a trial of the OX40 agonist ivuxolimab. Every receptor here comes from an adult with an advanced solid tumor such as melanoma, head and neck, liver or kidney cancer.

This chain joins TRBV29-1 and TRBJ2-7, with 14 bases that match TRBD2. Per germline, CDR1 SQVTM and CDR2 ANQGSEA. J gave up 7 bases and V 3 bases, and 11 bases lay outside the gene matches. This CDR3 comprises 16 residues. The CDR3 spells CSVDRGGTSGGGEQYF. As DNA, the CDR3 is TGCAGCGTTGATAGGGGTGGGACTAGCGGGGGCGGTGAGCAGTACTTC.

J is TRBJ2-1 and V is TRBV5-8, with 9 bases fitting TRBD2. Per the germline V gene, CDR1 is SGHTS and CDR2 is YDEGEE. This CDR3 region has 14 residues. With 7 bases clipped from V and 10 bases from J, the junction kept 12 bases outside the gene matches. This CDR3 reads CASPRGSGSWEQFF. Written as DNA, the CDR3 is TGTGCCAGCCCTCGTGGTAGCGGGAGTTGGGAGCAGTTCTTC. Together with reference TRBV5-8 and TRBJ2-1, the CDR3 gives the full variable domain: EAGVTQSPTHLIKTRGQQATLRCSPISGHTSVYWYQQALGLGLQFLLWYDEGEERNRGNFPPRFSGRQFPNYSSELNVNALELEDSALYLCASPRGSGSWEQFFGPGTRLTVL.

J is TRBJ1-1 and V is TRBV27; weak D call: TRBD1 (6 bases). Germline V lookup: CDR1 MNHEY, CDR2 SMNVEV (reference sequence). There are 13 residues in the CDR3. Deletions cut 5 bases from V and 7 bases from J, with 14 bases between. CDR3 in amino acids: CASSPQGRDEAFF. The CDR3 DNA reads as TGTGCCAGCAGTCCTCAGGGGCGCGATGAAGCTTTCTTT.

This clone was counted a single time. J is TRBJ2-1 and V is TRBV11-2; 8 bases agree with TRBD1. J lost 2 bases, V lost 5 bases, and 8 bases had no gene match. Germline CDR1 reads SGHAT; CDR2 reads FQNNGV. The CDR3 spans 16 residues. CDR3 bases: TGTGCCAGCAGCGCGGACAGGGAAGGTCCCTACAATGAGCAGTTCTTC. Protein product: CASSADREGPYNEQFF.

This chain uses TRBV19 with TRBJ2-7, with 7 bases fitting TRBD1. The CDR3 extends over 15 amino acids. V gave up 3 bases and J gave up 3 bases; unmatched junction bases: 8. The germline gives CDR1 LNHDA, CDR2 SQIVND (reference sequence). The CDR3 protein is CASSIFGDSFYEQYF. CDR3 in DNA: TGTGCCAGTAGTATTTTTGGGGACAGTTTCTACGAGCAGTACTTC.

The chain carries TRBV11-2 and TRBJ2-4; TRBD1 aligns across 7 bases. This CDR3 contains 14 residues. The germline CDR1 and CDR2 sequences are SGHAT and FQNNGV. The J segment lost 8 bases and the V segment lost 5 bases, leaving 9 bases of the junction unmatched. The CDR3 bases are TGTGCCAGCAGCCCTCAACAGGGGCTCGACATTCAGTACTTC. It encodes CASSPQQGLDIQYF.

The V call is TRBV18, the J call TRBJ1-4; D call uncertain. CDR3 length equals 15 residues. V lost 2 bases and J 8 bases, leaving 15 bases between the germline ends. Per the germline V gene, CDR1 is KGHSH and CDR2 is LQKENI. Here the CDR3 DNA reads TGTGCCAGCTCACCAAATCGCGATAACACGGAAAAACTGTTTTTT. Residues: CASSPNRDNTEKLFF. The full variable domain, completed using reference TRBV18 and TRBJ1-4, is NAGVMQNPRHLVRRRGQEARLRCSPMKGHSHVYWYRQLPEEGLKFMVYLQKENIIDESGMPKERFSAEFPKEGPSILRIQQVVRGDSAAYFCASSPNRDNTEKLFFGSGTQLSVL.

In the case of this clone: A junction end diverges from the germline sequence, so it may reflect a read error. The chain combines TRBV19 with TRBJ1-5, with TRBD1 matching 7 bases. Germline CDR1 and CDR2: LNHDA and SQIVND (reference sequence). The CDR3 consists of 14 residues. CDR3 residues: CASSIGQGKQPQHF. In DNA form, the CDR3 reads TGTGCCAGTAGTATAGGACAGGGCAAACAGCCCCAGCATTTT.